A single T cell receptor beta chain is shown here with its context. Its antigen is unidentified. V was pared by 2 bases and J by 2 bases, with 12 bases between. The CDR3 sequence is 15 residues long. Looked up from germline, CDR1 is MNHEY and CDR2 is SVGAGI. The data were obtained in a study of a mutant IDH1 vaccine in newly diagnosed glioma. About the study: All eight of the vaccinations patients received fell in weeks 1, 3, 5, 7, 11, 15, 19 and 23. Treatment recipients were about 60% male and 37.5% female, and their mean age was roughly 40 years. Vaccines were first given 4-6 weeks after radiotherapy alone, or with temozolomide cycles. It was radiotherapy, temozolomide, or both that patients received previously, with most receiving both.

Sample time point: week 5, during vaccination. Mutant IDH1 20-mer peptide, at 300 ug, made up each vaccine dose, with topical imiquimod. TCRdb keeps only in-frame clones here, not all; method: immunoSEQ multiplex PCR. The profile shows about 33,000 clones, about 80% of them singletons. Sample: PBMCs, taken from a glioma patient whose treatment included an IDH1 peptide vaccine. This TCR came from a man in his thirties or forties with glioma. The chain has TRBV6-5 and TRBJ1-2; TRBD1 is a possible D gene (5 bases). DNA of the CDR3: TGTGCCAGCAGTTACGTACAAGGGGACAACTATGGCTACACCTTC. This encodes CASSYVQGDNYGYTF.